The 9 T cell receptor beta chains listed next were all sequenced from one sample in a study of T cell responses to AZD1222 COVID-19 vaccine. The protocol was immunoSEQ multiplex PCR, while the TCRdb copy is restricted to in-frame clones and leaves out a portion. The sample carries some 170,000 clones, 80% to 95% recorded once. The sequencing here drew on peripheral blood, taken 28 days after the second dose of the MenACWY control vaccine. These receptors all stem from an adult who received the MenACWY meningococcal vaccine as a control.

The rearrangement links TRBV5-1 to TRBJ2-1; 13 nucleotides align to TRBD2. The CDR3 is 19 amino acids. J gave up 6 bases and V 3 bases, and 15 bases lay outside the gene matches. Germline V lookup: CDR1 SGHRS, CDR2 YFSETQ. The CDR3 bases are TGCGCCAGCAGCTCTGGACTAGCGGGGGCTCGAGCTCACCCCAATGAGCAGTTCTTC. Its translation: CASSSGLAGARAHPNEQFF. Using reference TRBV5-1 and TRBJ2-1 for the parts outside the CDR3, the full variable domain is KAGVTQTPRYLIKTRGQQVTLSCSPISGHRSVSWYQQTPGQGLQFLFEYFSETQRNKGNFPGRFSGRQFSNSRSEMNVSTLELGDSALYLCASSSGLAGARAHPNEQFFGPGTRLTVL.

This chain links TRBV19 with TRBJ1-5, with 7 bases identical to TRBD1. The germline CDR1 and CDR2 sequences are LNHDA and SQIVND (reference sequence). There are 13 residues in the CDR3. V dropped 3 bases and J dropped 6; count of bases not matched to a gene: 2. The CDR3 sequence is CASSMAGGQPQHF. The CDR3 bases are TGTGCCAGTAGTATGGCAGGGGGTCAGCCCCAGCATTTT.

The V and J genes are TRBV5-1 and TRBJ2-2; 9 positions match TRBD1. There are 15 residues in the CDR3. The V gene end was trimmed by 0 bases and the J gene end by 10 bases; junction bases not matched to a gene: 7. The V gene's germline CDR1 is SGHRS and CDR2 YFSETQ. CDR3 in amino acids: CASSLAGQGNKELFF. The CDR3 DNA follows: TGCGCCAGCAGCTTGGCTGGACAGGGGAATAAGGAGCTGTTTTTT.

This chain joins TRBV7-8 and TRBJ1-5; TRBD1 might be the D (5 bases). Trimming cost V 2 bases and J 5 bases, with 19 bases left between them. The V gene's germline CDR1 is SGHVS and CDR2 FQNEAQ. This CDR3 spans 17 amino acids. Here the CDR3 DNA reads TGTGCCAGCAGCTTATCGGCCGGGACCCAGGTACATCAGCCCCAGCATTTT. Protein: CASSLSAGTQVHQPQHF.

CDR3 coding DNA: TGTGCCAGCAGCTTAGAACTAAACTACAATGAGCAGTTCTTC. It is translated as CASSLELNYNEQFF. The chain uses TRBV7-2 and TRBJ2-1; D gene unclear. Germline V gives CDR1 SGHTA, CDR2 FQGNSA. This CDR3 has 14 residues. The V gene lost 1 base and the J gene lost 3 bases, with 7 bases spanning the gap.

The chain combines TRBV7-9 with TRBJ1-4; possible D gene TRBD1, 6 bases. Germline V gene lookup returns CDR1 SEHNR and CDR2 FQNEAQ (reference sequence). This CDR3 contains 14 residues. V was trimmed by 6 bases and J by 7 bases, leaving 15 bases between them. CDR3 protein: CASRPQGKTEKLFF. The CDR3 DNA follows: TGTGCCAGCAGACCCCAGGGGAAAACTGAAAAACTGTTTTTT.

The chain joins TRBV3-1 (or the pseudogene TRBV3-2) to TRBJ1-1; D gene ambiguous. Looked up from germline, CDR1 is LGHDT and CDR2 is YNNKEL (reference sequence). V was trimmed by 3 bases and J by 4 bases, leaving 12 bases between them. The CDR3 loop spans 14 amino acids. CDR3 loop: CASSQGGPGTEAFF. The CDR3 DNA reads TGTGCCAGCAGCCAGGGCGGTCCAGGCACTGAAGCTTTCTTT.

V gene TRBV7-2 combines with J gene TRBJ2-1, with 8 bases fitting TRBD2. Germline CDR1 and CDR2: SGHTA and FQGNSA. The CDR3 covers 13 residues. V lost 4 bases, J lost 10 bases, and 6 bases stayed unmatched. The CDR3 DNA sequence: TGTGCCAGCAGCTCTCTCGGGGGGGGCGAGCAGTTCTTC. Amino acid sequence: CASSSLGGGEQFF.

This chain connects TRBV10-2 to TRBJ2-3; TRBD2 agrees at 8 bases. The length of the CDR3 is 17 residues. In germline, CDR1 is WSHSY, CDR2 SAAADI. V shed 6 bases and J 3 bases; nucleotides not matched to a gene: 14. The CDR3 here is CASSGRGLDFSTDTQYF. CDR3 DNA: TGCGCCAGCAGCGGGAGGGGACTAGACTTTTCAACAGATACGCAGTATTTT.